This is a list of T cell receptor beta chains from one sample in a study of cytomegalovirus exposure and HLA in healthy donors. Data came from immunoSEQ multiplex PCR; TCRdb stores just in-frame clones and leaves some out. Of about 100,000 clones listed, 79% are singletons. Sample: PBMCs. These receptors originate from a woman aged 40 to 50 in good health and CMV-seronegative. CDR3s include the opening cysteine and the closing phenylalanine or tryptophan. A D gene is named only where the DNA matches it firmly. Not every row has a clone size; where given, it reads once, few, many or a size class.

-	TRBV7-2	TRBJ2-1	TRBD2	CASSSTSGGVYNEQFF	TGTGCCAGCAGCTCGACTAGCGGGGGGGTTTACAATGAGCAGTTCTTC
few	TRBV2	TRBJ2-1	TRBD1	CANRGYEQFF	TGTGCGAACAGGGGCTATGAGCAGTTCTTC
-	TRBV2	TRBJ2-3	TRBD1	CASGRQGASTDTQYF	TGTGCCAGCGGGAGGCAGGGGGCTTCCACAGATACGCAGTATTTT
-	TRBV27	TRBJ2-7	-	CATWGQTYEQYF	TGTGCCACCTGGGGGCAGACCTACGAGCAGTACTTC
-	TRBV7-9	TRBJ2-5	TRBD2	CASSYRGVWETQYF	TGTGCCAGCAGCTATCGGGGGGTTTGGGAGACCCAGTACTTC
-	TRBV11-2	TRBJ1-5	-	CASSTGTGPAWPQHF	TGTGCCAGCAGCACCGGGACTGGGCCGGCGTGGCCCCAGCATTTT
few	TRBV4-2	TRBJ1-2	-	CASSQGRYGYTF	TGTGCCAGCAGCCAAGGGAGGTATGGCTACACCTTC
-	TRBV7-2	TRBJ1-5	-	CASSLGDTNNQPQHF	TGTGCCAGCAGCTTAGGGGACACGAACAATCAGCCCCAGCATTTT
few	TRBV29-1	TRBJ1-1	TRBD1	CSVGDRGNTEAFF	TGCAGCGTGGGGGACAGGGGGAACACTGAAGCTTTCTTT
-	TRBV12-5	TRBJ2-7	-	CASGLGQFGGRYEQYF	TGTGCTAGTGGTTTGGGACAGTTTGGGGGCCGGTACGAGCAGTACTTC
-	TRBV30	TRBJ2-2	-	CACPRGGDPTGELFF	TGTGCCTGTCCCAGAGGTGGAGACCCCACCGGGGAGCTGTTTTTT
-	TRBV5-1	TRBJ2-1	TRBD1	CASSLSPLGTGGNEQFF	TGCGCCAGCAGCTTGAGCCCGCTCGGGACAGGGGGCAATGAGCAGTTCTTC
-	TRBV9	TRBJ2-2	TRBD1	CASNRGAGELFF	TGTGCCAGCAACAGGGGGGCCGGGGAGCTGTTTTTT
-	TRBV19	TRBJ2-4	TRBD1	CASTTGGIAKNIQYF	TGTGCCAGTACCACAGGGGGAATAGCCAAAAACATTCAGTACTTC
-	TRBV6-1	TRBJ1-2	-	CASSELGGYGYTF	TGTGCCAGCAGTGAATTAGGGGGCTATGGCTACACCTTC
-	TRBV9	TRBJ1-2	-	CASSVLGGFGYGYTF	TGTGCCAGCAGCGTCCTGGGCGGGTTTGGCTATGGCTACACCTTC
-	TRBV7-6	TRBJ2-7	TRBD2	CASTASGDEQYF	TGTGCCAGCACGGCTAGCGGCGACGAGCAGTACTTC
-	TRBV7-9	TRBJ2-2	-	CASSSQGNTGELFF	TGTGCCAGCAGTTCACAGGGGAACACCGGGGAGCTGTTTTTT
-	TRBV19	TRBJ2-1	TRBD1	CASNLRQGAENEQFF	TGTGCCAGTAACTTACGACAGGGGGCGGAAAATGAGCAGTTCTTC
-	TRBV18	TRBJ2-1	-	CASSPPEGTASSYNEQFF	TGTGCCAGCTCACCACCGGAGGGGACGGCAAGCTCCTACAATGAGCAGTTCTTC
-	TRBV7-9	TRBJ2-7	-	CASSLDRDEQYF	TGTGCCAGCAGCTTAGACAGGGACGAGCAGTACTTC
once	TRBV18	TRBJ2-1	TRBD1	CASSPTTGSLNNEQFF	TGTGCCAGCTCACCAACGACAGGGTCTCTGAACAATGAGCAGTTCTTC
-	TRBV7-9	TRBJ2-3	-	CASSLPSPDTQYF	TGTGCCAGCAGCTTACCGAGCCCAGATACGCAGTATTTT
-	TRBV27	TRBJ1-3	-	CASSPLGTPDSGNTIYF	TGTGCCAGCAGTCCATTGGGGACTCCGGACTCTGGAAACACCATATATTTT
once	TRBV20-1	TRBJ1-1	-	CSPDRNTEAFF	TGCAGTCCGGACAGGAACACTGAAGCTTTCTTT
few	TRBV6-5	TRBJ2-7	-	CASSYSGRGYEQYF	TGTGCCAGCAGTTACTCTGGCAGGGGCTACGAGCAGTACTTC
-	TRBV7-9	TRBJ2-6	-	CASSSHTRRSGANVLTF	TGTGCCAGCAGCTCCCATACCCGGAGGTCTGGGGCCAACGTCCTGACTTTC
-	TRBV7-2	TRBJ2-7	TRBD2	CASSFAPGLAGGYEQYF	TGTGCCAGCAGCTTCGCCCCGGGACTAGCGGGGGGATACGAGCAGTACTTC
few	TRBV9	TRBJ1-1	-	CASSVAGDTEAFF	TGTGCCAGCAGCGTAGCAGGGGACACTGAAGCTTTCTTT
-	TRBV29-1	TRBJ2-7	TRBD2	CSVATSGIYEQYF	TGCAGCGTTGCGACTAGCGGGATTTACGAGCAGTACTTC
-	TRBV29-1	TRBJ2-5	-	CSVYAGQETQYF	TGCAGCGTTTATGCGGGGCAAGAGACCCAGTACTTC
-	TRBV5-1	TRBJ2-2	TRBD1	CASSLEPQGAPAGELFF	TGCGCCAGCAGCTTGGAGCCCCAGGGGGCGCCGGCCGGGGAGCTGTTTTTT
-	TRBV29-1	TRBJ1-1	-	CSVEAVMNTEAFF	TGCAGCGTTGAAGCAGTAATGAACACTGAAGCTTTCTTT
-	TRBV28	TRBJ2-1	TRBD1	CASSQYGTGYNEQFF	TGTGCCAGCAGTCAGTATGGGACAGGATACAATGAGCAGTTCTTC
-	TRBV5-4	TRBJ2-2	-	CASRASMVAGELFF	TGTGCCAGCAGAGCTAGCATGGTAGCCGGGGAGCTGTTTTTT
-	TRBV7-2	TRBJ1-1	-	CASSLSTGTNTEAFF	TGTGCCAGCAGCTTGAGTACAGGGACGAACACTGAAGCTTTCTTT
-	TRBV7-9	TRBJ2-7	TRBD1	CSSSNLGTDYEQYF	TGTTCCAGCAGCAACCTCGGGACAGACTACGAGCAGTACTTC
-	TRBV7-9	TRBJ2-1	TRBD2	CASRTYSLAGVAQNEQFF	TGTGCCAGCAGGACTTACAGCCTAGCGGGAGTTGCGCAGAATGAGCAGTTCTTC
-	TRBV18	TRBJ1-2	TRBD1	CASSPTGQGNGYTF	TGTGCCAGCTCACCTACTGGACAGGGTAATGGCTACACCTTC
few	TRBV5-6	TRBJ2-2	-	CASSLLPGALTGELFF	TGTGCCAGCAGCTTGTTGCCAGGGGCGCTAACCGGGGAGCTGTTTTTT
-	TRBV21-1	TRBJ1-2	-	CASRDSPNYGYTF	TGTGCCAGCCGGGACAGTCCTAACTATGGCTACACCTTC
-	TRBV30	TRBJ2-5	-	CAWTLPGVQETQYF	TGTGCCTGGACCCTTCCCGGGGTCCAAGAGACCCAGTACTTC
-	TRBV7-9	TRBJ1-1	-	CASSSDNRELNTEAFF	TGTGCCAGCAGCTCTGATAACCGGGAGCTGAACACTGAAGCTTTCTTT